A single sample gave rise to the 10 T cell receptor beta chains below, sequenced in a study of human T cells and chemical hapten exposure. Using its own MiXCR run on the RACE reads, TCRdb lists one record per CDR3 protein. The sample includes approximately 74,000 distinct CDR3 sequences, approximately 35% of them seen just once. Time point noted: patch test 1, 2 weeks after DPC sensitization. Treatment defined: therapeutic diphenylcyclopropenone sensitization with weekly scalp DPC. The source was whole blood, collected in connection with sensitization to the hapten diphenylcyclopropenone (DPC). The receptor set was obtained from a man between 40 and 49 years old with alopecia areata. Some clones in this sample may be carry-over from other donors' samples.

This clonotype has a handful of counts. The chain couples TRBV27 to TRBJ2-1, with D possibly TRBD2 on 6 matching bases. This CDR3 is built from 16 residues. Trimming stripped 2 bases from V and 4 bases from J, with 15 bases between. From germline, CDR1 is MNHEY and CDR2 SMNVEV (reference sequence). CDR3 region: CASSLSGPSAYNEQFF. The CDR3 nucleotides are TGTGCCAGCAGTTTAAGTGGGCCTAGCGCTTACAATGAGCAGTTCTTC.

The J gene is TRBJ1-2, the V gene TRBV5-1, with D tentatively TRBD1 (6 bases). The CDR3 totals 14 residues. The germline gives CDR1 SGHRS, CDR2 YFSETQ. V was clipped by 6 bases and J by 2 bases, with 14 bases between them. Here the CDR3 reads CASKSGGENYGYTF. CDR3 in DNA: TGCGCCAGCAAGAGCGGGGGCGAGAACTATGGCTACACCTTC.

This clonotype showed up just a few times. The chain recombines TRBV6-5 with TRBJ2-5; 8 bases map to TRBD1. The CDR3 length is 13 residues. The trim removed 7 bases at V and 5 bases at J, leaving 6 bases unmatched. Looked up from germline, CDR1 is MNHEY and CDR2 is SVGAGI. CDR3 DNA sequence: TGTGCCAGCACCGACAGGGGTCGGGAGACCCAGTACTTC. Protein: CASTDRGRETQYF.

V is TRBV9 and J is TRBJ2-3; possibly TRBD2 for D (5 bases). V was trimmed by 0 bases and J by 4 bases, leaving 12 bases between them. Germline CDR1 is SGDLS and CDR2 is YYNGEE. The CDR3 sequence is 15 residues long. The CDR3 coding sequence is TGTGCCAGCAGCGTAGCGAGTAGCGCCGCAGATACGCAGTATTTT. Translated, it gives CASSVASSAADTQYF.

V is TRBV3-1 and J is TRBJ2-6; 10 positions match TRBD2. Germline V CDR1 and CDR2: LGHDT, YNNKEL (reference sequence). V trimming: 4 bases; J trimming: 4 bases; junction bases outside the gene matches: 4. The CDR3 covers 16 residues. The CDR3 here is CASSLLAGTGANVLTF. CDR3 in DNA: TGTGCCAGCAGCCTACTAGCGGGAACCGGGGCCAACGTCCTGACTTTC.

Details on this clonotype: A read error may account for a junction end that differs from germline. The chain couples TRBV20-1 to TRBJ1-1, with D possibly TRBD1 on 5 matching bases. The length of the CDR3 is 13 residues. Per germline, CDR1 DFQATT and CDR2 SNEGSKA (reference sequence). Written as DNA, the CDR3 is TGCAGTGCTAGAGCCCTGGGAGGGACTGAAACTTTCTTT. This codes for CSARALGGTETFF.

A few counts support this clonotype. The chain recombines TRBV27 with TRBJ2-7, with unresolved D. Trimming shortened V by 5 bases and J by 0 bases, and 11 bases separated the two germline ends. The germline V gene encodes CDR1 MNHEY and CDR2 SMNVEV (reference sequence). This CDR3 region has 14 residues. The chain's CDR3 is CASSEDGSSYEQYF. Here the CDR3 DNA reads TGTGCCAGCAGTGAGGACGGAAGCTCCTACGAGCAGTACTTC.

The chain is built from TRBV6-6 and TRBJ1-4; D ambiguous. Trimming pared 2 bases from V and 0 bases from J, leaving 7 bases between. Per the germline V gene, CDR1 is MNHNY and CDR2 is SVGAGI (reference sequence). CDR3 size: 15 residues. The CDR3 DNA follows: TGTGCCAGCAGTTACGGTTCAGCAACTAATGAAAAACTGTTTTTT. The encoded protein is CASSYGSATNEKLFF.

The rearrangement links TRBV7-2 to TRBJ2-5; D unresolved. Trimming shortened V by 5 bases and J by 2 bases, and 12 bases separated the two germline ends. CDR3 length: 14 amino acids. Germline CDR1 is SGHTA and CDR2 is FQGNSA. CDR3 nucleotide sequence: TGTGCCAGCAGCGAGGACGCCTCTCAAGAGACCCAGTACTTC. It specifies CASSEDASQETQYF.

Only a few counts were recorded for this clonotype. The CDR3 spells CASSFRPQGTYGYTF. In nucleotides, the CDR3 is TGTGCCAGCAGTTTTCGACCCCAGGGGACCTATGGCTACACCTTC. The chain recombines TRBV12-3 or TRBV12-4 with TRBJ1-2; possibly TRBD1 for D (6 bases). Trimming pared 3 bases from V and 4 bases from J, leaving 15 bases between. The CDR3 runs 15 residues.